The 27 T cell receptor beta chains presented below share a single source sample, sequenced in a study of blood T cell repertoires in COVID-19. Libraries were prepared by immunoSEQ multiplex PCR; TCRdb keeps only in-frame clonotypes and omits some of them. The sample gives around 200,000 clones, roughly 90% of which show up once; about 7% is in the top ten. Sequenced material: peripheral blood. These receptors were collected from a man aged 35-49 years with acute or convalescent COVID-19.

The chain is built from TRBV30 and TRBJ2-7; tentative D call: TRBD1 (7 bases). The V gene lost 7 bases and the J gene lost 0 bases, with 19 bases spanning the gap. The CDR3 is 15 residues long. Germline values: CDR1 GTSNPN, CDR2 SVGIG (reference sequence). The CDR3 coding sequence is TGTGCCTTCCAGGGGGGACAGAGGTCCTCCTACGAGCAGTACTTC. It yields the protein CAFQGGQRSSYEQYF.

The rearrangement uses TRBV9 and TRBJ1-1; D perhaps matches TRBD1 (5 bases). Germline V CDR1 and CDR2: SGDLS, YYNGEE. Trimming pared 0 bases from V and 0 bases from J, leaving 12 bases between. The CDR3 is 16 residues long. Here the CDR3 DNA reads TGTGCCAGCAGCGTAGACCCAGGGAAAATGAACACTGAAGCTTTCTTT. As protein: CASSVDPGKMNTEAFF.

On this clone itself: Sequence at one end of the junction differs from germline and may be a read error. This sequence joins TRBV7-7 and TRBJ2-3, with 10 bases lining up with TRBD1. Germline lookup yields CDR1 SSHAT and CDR2 FNYEAQ (reference sequence). The CDR3 length is 12 residues. CDR3 DNA: TGTGCTAGCAGCTTGACAGGGGGCCCGCAGTATTTT. It translates to CASSLTGGPQYF.

For the CDR3, the DNA is TGTGCCAGCAGCCAACGGGGTGCTGGGGCCAACGTCCTGACTTTC. It codes for CASSQRGAGANVLTF. This rearrangement joins TRBV3-1 (or the pseudogene TRBV3-2) to TRBJ2-6; D may be TRBD2 (5 bases). Germline V lookup: CDR1 LGHDT, CDR2 YNNKEL (reference sequence). V gave up 2 bases and J gave up 2 bases, with 7 bases separating them. The CDR3 runs to 15 residues.

The gene calls are TRBV4-3 and TRBJ1-5, with 7 bases lining up with TRBD1. From germline, CDR1 is LGHNA and CDR2 YSLEER. The CDR3 loop spans 18 amino acids. V trimming: 4 bases; J trimming: 7 bases; junction bases outside the gene matches: 19. The CDR3 loop reads CASSRNPPGTDGGQPQHF. The DNA for the CDR3 is TGCGCCAGCAGCCGAAACCCGCCCGGGACAGACGGTGGGCAGCCCCAGCATTTT.

The chain has TRBV4-2 and TRBJ2-3; TRBD2 is a possible D gene (5 bases). CDR1 LGHNA and CDR2 YNFKEQ come from the germline V gene. This CDR3 is built from 13 residues. Trimming took off 0 bases at V and 6 bases at J, with 7 bases between the two ends. Here the CDR3 DNA reads TGTGCCAGCAGCCAAGATCAGCGGGATACGCAGTATTTT. Protein sequence: CASSQDQRDTQYF.

This sequence joins TRBV7-8 and TRBJ1-5; 9 bases are shared with TRBD1. Germline V gene sequence: CDR1 SGHVS, CDR2 FQNEAQ. The CDR3 sequence is 15 residues long. The V segment lost 5 bases and the J segment 6 bases; nucleotides outside the gene matches: 8. The CDR3 is CASSPRQGVSQPQHF. The CDR3 DNA follows: TGTGCCAGCAGCCCCAGACAGGGGGTATCTCAGCCCCAGCATTTT.

The chain is built from TRBV6-1 and TRBJ1-4; D remains ambiguous. In germline, CDR1 is MNHNS, CDR2 SASEGT. The CDR3 spans 13 residues. V gave up 2 bases and J gave up 8 bases, with 9 bases separating them. As DNA, the CDR3 is TGTGCCAGCAGTGAATCCAGGTGGGAAAAACTGTTTTTT. Protein: CASSESRWEKLFF.

The chain couples TRBV19 to TRBJ2-1; 10 bases agree with TRBD1. Losses at the gene ends were 8 bases for V and 7 bases for J; bases not matched to a gene: 11. The germline CDR1 and CDR2 sequences are LNHDA and SQIVND (reference sequence). CDR3 length: 15 amino acids. The CDR3 sequence: CASSLDRGLGNEQFF. CDR3 bases: TGTGCCAGTTCTCTCGACAGGGGGCTAGGAAATGAGCAGTTCTTC.

V is TRBV2 and J is TRBJ2-5, with 13 bases that match TRBD2. Looked up from germline, CDR1 is SNHLY and CDR2 is FYNNEI. The CDR3 contains 15 residues. Trimming at V came to 8 bases and at J to 1 base, leaving 4 bases not matched to a gene. The CDR3: CASAGTSGAQETQYF. CDR3 nucleotides: TGTGCCAGCGCAGGGACTAGCGGGGCCCAAGAGACCCAGTACTTC. The full variable domain, its missing parts supplied by reference TRBV2 and TRBJ2-5, is EPEVTQTPSHQVTQMGQEVILRCVPISNHLYFYWYRQILGQKVEFLVSFYNNEISEKSEIFDDQFSVERPDGSNFTLKIRSTKLEDSAMYFCASAGTSGAQETQYFGPGTRLLVL.

This chain connects TRBV9 to TRBJ2-7; D gene uncertain. Trimming took 0 bases from V and 0 from J, leaving 10 bases between them. The CDR3 is 15 residues long. CDR1 is SGDLS, CDR2 YYNGEE, per germline. As DNA, the CDR3 is TGTGCCAGCAGCGTAGAGGCACAGAGCTCCTACGAGCAGTACTTC. Translated: CASSVEAQSSYEQYF.

This chain uses TRBV18 with TRBJ2-1, with 7 nucleotides matching TRBD1. Germline assignment: CDR1 KGHSH and CDR2 LQKENI. V shed 3 bases, J shed 5 bases, and the junction held 1 base outside the gene matches. This CDR3 is 13 amino acids long. The DNA of the CDR3 is TGTGCCAGCTCACCGGACAGGCACAATGAGCAGTTCTTC. As protein: CASSPDRHNEQFF.

V gene TRBV7-2 combines with J gene TRBJ1-2; TRBD1 matches at 7 bases. In germline, CDR1 is SGHTA, CDR2 FQGNSA. V gave up 3 bases and J gave up 0 bases; unmatched junction bases: 1. The CDR3 totals 14 residues. The CDR3 spells CASSFGTANYGYTF. CDR3 DNA: TGTGCCAGCAGCTTCGGGACAGCTAACTATGGCTACACCTTC.

The chain combines TRBV10-3 with TRBJ1-2; D call uncertain. Germline CDR1 reads ENHRY; CDR2 reads SYGVKD. V dropped 0 bases and J dropped 4 bases, with 12 bases sitting between them. This CDR3 has 15 residues. The CDR3 loop reads CAISESGGGPYGYTF. DNA of the CDR3: TGTGCCATCAGTGAGTCCGGAGGCGGCCCCTATGGCTACACCTTC.

This chain joins TRBV5-5 and TRBJ2-5; TRBD1 matches 7 bases. This CDR3 has 16 amino acids. Per germline, CDR1 SGHKS and CDR2 YYEKEE (reference sequence). J gave up 1 base and V 0 bases, and 6 bases lay outside the gene matches. The CDR3 DNA sequence: TGTGCCAGCAGCTTGGTGGGGACAGTAACCCAAGAGACCCAGTACTTC. Translated, it gives CASSLVGTVTQETQYF.

This chain uses TRBV11-2 with TRBJ2-5; 10 bases match TRBD2. The CDR3 loop spans 20 amino acids. V shed 0 bases and J 3 bases; nucleotides not matched to a gene: 16. The germline CDR1 and CDR2 sequences are SGHAT and FQNNGV. The DNA for the CDR3 is TGTGCCAGCAGCTTAGAGGCAGCGGGGGGGTTCCCGCGAAAAAAAGAGACCCAGTACTTC. Translation: CASSLEAAGGFPRKKETQYF.

The CDR3 DNA reads TGTGCCAGCAGCTTAGCCAGCGGGGGAGTCTACGAGCAGTACTTC. It yields the protein CASSLASGGVYEQYF. The chain employs TRBV7-2 and TRBJ2-7; 8 bases line up with TRBD2. Trimming cost V 0 bases and J 3 bases; bases outside gene matches: 4. The CDR3 length is 15 residues. Germline CDR1 is SGHTA and CDR2 is FQGNSA.

The chain recombines TRBV24-1 with TRBJ2-5; tentatively, D is TRBD1 (5 bases). Trimming took 3 bases from V and 3 from J, leaving 13 bases between them. This CDR3 is built from 15 residues. Germline CDR1 is KGHDR and CDR2 is SFDVKD. In nucleotides, the CDR3 is TGTGCCACCAGTGATGAGCACCAGGGAAAAGAGACCCAGTACTTC. It yields the protein CATSDEHQGKETQYF.

V gene TRBV19 combines with J gene TRBJ2-3, with 9 bases matching TRBD2. Germline V CDR1 and CDR2: LNHDA, SQIVND (reference sequence). This CDR3 region has 20 residues. The J segment lost 0 bases and the V segment lost 6 bases, leaving 19 bases of the junction unmatched. The CDR3 reads CASSNTRGLAGITSTDTQYF. CDR3 DNA sequence: TGTGCCAGTAGCAATACGAGGGGGCTAGCGGGGATTACTAGCACAGATACGCAGTATTTT.

V is TRBV18 and J is TRBJ1-2; possibly TRBD1 for D (5 bases). Trimming pared 3 bases from V and 4 bases from J, leaving 15 bases between. The CDR3 loop spans 15 amino acids. The germline V gene has CDR1 KGHSH and CDR2 LQKENI. The CDR3 is CASSPDPGVAYGYTF. For the CDR3, the DNA is TGTGCCAGCTCACCTGATCCGGGGGTAGCCTATGGCTACACCTTC.

The chain uses TRBV14 and TRBJ2-1, with D unresolved. This CDR3 is built from 14 residues. CDR1 and CDR2 from the germline V gene are SGHDN and FVKESK. Trimming stripped 0 bases from V and 4 bases from J, with 7 bases between. The CDR3 loop reads CASSQDARYNEQFF. The CDR3 region has the DNA TGTGCCAGCAGCCAAGACGCCAGGTACAATGAGCAGTTCTTC.

The CDR3 DNA follows: TGTGCCAGCACCCCCCTAGCGTGGGATAGCAATCAGCCCCAGCATTTT. Its protein product is CASTPLAWDSNQPQHF. The chain couples TRBV28 to TRBJ1-5; D ambiguous. Germline V gene data show CDR1 as MDHEN and CDR2 as SYDVKM. Trimming stripped 7 bases from V and 0 bases from J, with 16 bases between. This CDR3 is 16 amino acids long. Variable domain in full (rest from reference TRBV28 and TRBJ1-5): DVKVTQSSRYLVKRTGEKVFLECVQDMDHENMFWYRQDPGLGLRLIYFSYDVKMKEKGDIPEGYSVSREKKERFSLILESASTNQTSMYLCASTPLAWDSNQPQHFGDGTRLSIL.

In this sample, this clone turned up once. The chain links TRBV2 to TRBJ2-5; TRBD2 matches at 8 bases. The ends lost 3 bases at V and 4 bases at J; junction bases unmatched: 7. The CDR3 extends over 15 amino acids. Germline-derived CDR1 and CDR2 are SNHLY and FYNNEI. The CDR3 DNA reads TGTGCCAGCAGTGATTCCGCGGGGGGTAGAGAGACCCAGTACTTC. Translation gives CASSDSAGGRETQYF.

The chain employs TRBV7-2 and TRBJ1-2, with D perhaps matching TRBD1 (5 bases). This CDR3 has 19 residues. V lost 2 bases and J 3 bases, leaving 25 bases between the germline ends. CDR1 is SGHTA, CDR2 FQGNSA, per germline. The CDR3 DNA follows: TGTGCCAGCAGCTTACCGCTCCGGGTAGGCCCCAGGGCACACTATGGCTACACCTTC. It yields the protein CASSLPLRVGPRAHYGYTF. Looking up the rest from reference TRBV7-2 and TRBJ1-2 gives the full variable domain: GAGVSQSPSNKVTEKGKDVELRCDPISGHTALYWYRQSLGQGLEFLIYFQGNSAPDKSGLPSDRFSAERTGGSVSTLTIQRTQQEDSAVYLCASSLPLRVGPRAHYGYTFGSGTRLTVV.

Comments on this clone: Other DNA sequences from this sample encode an identical CDR3 as well. The V gene is TRBV5-1, the J gene TRBJ2-1, with 11 bases lining up with TRBD1. Losses at the gene ends were 3 bases for V and 4 bases for J; bases not matched to a gene: 3. The CDR3 is 15 amino acids. Per germline, CDR1 SGHRS and CDR2 YFSETQ. The CDR3 coding sequence is TGCGCCAGCAGCTCCGGGACAGGGGGTTACAATGAGCAGTTCTTC. The encoded protein is CASSSGTGGYNEQFF.

The chain uses TRBV7-9 and TRBJ2-5; TRBD1 matches at 11 bases. V shed 9 bases, J shed 5 bases, and the junction held 17 bases outside the gene matches. CDR1 is SEHNR, CDR2 FQNEAQ, per germline (reference sequence). This CDR3 contains 17 residues. The CDR3 spells CASCTGDRGIYGETQYF. The CDR3 nucleotides read TGTGCCAGTTGCACGGGGGACAGGGGGATTTACGGGGAGACCCAGTACTTC.

As DNA, the CDR3 is TGTGCCAGCAGTTCTCTTTTGCGGGGGGCCTCCTACGAGCAGTACTTC. It encodes CASSSLLRGASYEQYF. This sequence joins TRBV5-6 and TRBJ2-7, with TRBD2 matching over 8 bases. J was trimmed by 0 bases and V by 5 bases; bases with no gene match: 10. The CDR3 is 16 residues long. The V gene's germline CDR1 is SGHDT and CDR2 YYEEEE.